Listed here are 19 T cell receptor beta chains from one sample, sequenced in a study of blood T cells in healthy people across ages. Sample-barcoded 5' priming and a J-beta primer mix drove a second PCR of 7 to 11 cycles. TCRdb ran MiXCR on the 5' RACE reads and lists one entry per CDR3 protein. The table records 600,000 or so distinct CDR3 sequences, around 48% of them present only once. Material for sequencing was blood. The receptors shown here come from a man aged 80 or over in good health.

The chain carries TRBV7-2 and TRBJ1-4; no clear D gene. The CDR3 spans 13 residues. Trimming removed 2 bases at V and 5 bases at J, with 6 bases between. CDR1 is SGHTA, CDR2 FQGNSA, per germline. The CDR3 nucleotides read TGTGCCAGCAGCTTATGGCCCAATGAAAAACTGTTTTTT. Translating it yields CASSLWPNEKLFF.

This clonotype is a singleton in its sample. The rearrangement joins TRBV7-9 to TRBJ2-1, with 9 bases matching TRBD2. The CDR3 is made up of 18 amino acids. The germline gives CDR1 SEHNR, CDR2 FQNEAQ (reference sequence). J gave up 1 base and V 4 bases, and 11 bases lay outside the gene matches. The CDR3 region is CASSSIGREGRSYNEQFF. In nucleotides, the CDR3 is TGTGCCAGCAGCTCGATAGGGCGGGAGGGCCGTTCCTACAATGAGCAGTTCTTC.

At least ten counts were recorded for this clonotype. The chain employs TRBV6-6 and TRBJ1-2; possibly TRBD1 for D (5 bases). V dropped 2 bases and J dropped 3 bases, with 13 bases sitting between them. The CDR3 loop spans 15 amino acids. Germline loops: CDR1 MNHNY, CDR2 SVGAGI (reference sequence). CDR3 amino acids: CASSYVGGRDYGYTF. The CDR3 DNA sequence: TGTGCCAGCAGTTACGTCGGGGGGAGAGACTATGGCTACACCTTC.

This clonotype came up a few times. The J gene is TRBJ2-1, the V gene TRBV12-3 or TRBV12-4, with D hard to call. The CDR3 contains 14 residues. V shed 5 bases and J shed 5 bases, with 13 bases lying between them. The CDR3 nucleotides are TGTGCCAGCAGTCGCCCCGGGTCCCACAATGAGCAGTTCTTC. Translated: CASSRPGSHNEQFF.

This chain connects TRBV3-1 to TRBJ2-5; D uncertain. The CDR3 length is 14 residues. The ends were cut back, 0 bases at V and 5 bases at J, with 10 bases in the middle. Germline V gene lookup returns CDR1 LGHDT and CDR2 YNNKEL (reference sequence). The DNA for the CDR3 is TGTGCCAGCAGCCAAGATCGATTCCGGGAGACCCAGTACTTC. Protein product: CASSQDRFRETQYF.

The V gene is TRBV4-2, the J gene TRBJ2-5; maybe TRBD1 (6 bases). Per germline, CDR1 LGHNA and CDR2 YNFKEQ. Trimming shortened V by 0 bases and J by 11 bases, and 16 bases separated the two germline ends. There are 14 residues in the CDR3. CDR3 nucleotide sequence: TGTGCCAGCAGCCAAGATTTCAGGGGAGAGGAGCAGTACTTC. It is translated as CASSQDFRGEEQYF.

The chain uses TRBV24-1 and TRBJ1-5; D is ambiguous. The CDR3 totals 13 residues. Per the germline V gene, CDR1 is KGHDR and CDR2 is SFDVKD. Trimming removed 9 bases from V and 2 bases from J, with 10 bases in between. CDR3 amino acids: CATGRGGNQPQHF. DNA for the CDR3: TGTGCCACCGGGCGGGGTGGCAATCAGCCCCAGCATTTT.

This chain connects TRBV29-1 to TRBJ2-5; 13 bases are a match to TRBD2. Unmatched junction bases numbered 16, after V lost 8 bases and J lost 7 bases. Germline loops: CDR1 SQVTM, CDR2 ANQGSEA. This CDR3 is 16 amino acids long. CDR3 region: CSSDSTSGGPGGTQYF. The CDR3 DNA sequence: TGCAGCAGCGACTCGACTAGCGGGGGGCCCGGAGGGACCCAGTACTTC. The entire variable domain, with the rest obtained from reference TRBV29-1 and TRBJ2-5, is as follows: SAVISQKPSRDICQRGTSLTIQCQVDSQVTMMFWYRQQPGQSLTLIATANQGSEATYESGFVIDKFPISRPNLTFSTLTVSNMSPEDSSIYLCSSDSTSGGPGGTQYFGPGTRLLVL.

This clonotype was detected only once. The V gene is TRBV7-3, the J gene TRBJ2-1, with TRBD1 identical over 8 bases. Germline CDR1 reads SGHTA; CDR2 reads FQGTGA. CDR3 size: 15 residues. After removal of 7 bases from V and 9 bases from J, the junction contained 14 bases not matched to a gene. The CDR3 reads CASTLMASGGSEQFF. The DNA of the CDR3 is TGTGCCAGCACCTTGATGGCGTCAGGGGGCTCTGAGCAGTTCTTC. Full variable domain (remainder filled in from reference TRBV7-3 and TRBJ2-1): GAGVSQTPSNKVTEKGKYVELRCDPISGHTALYWYRQSLGQGPEFLIYFQGTGAADDSGLPNDRFFAVRPEGSVSTLKIQRTERGDSAVYLCASTLMASGGSEQFFGPGTRLTVL.

This clonotype has only a few counts. This chain links TRBV4-1 with TRBJ2-7; TRBD1 or TRBD2 may be the D gene (5 bases each). Germline V gene sequence: CDR1 MGHRA, CDR2 YSYEKL. Trimming cost V 0 bases and J 0 bases, with 12 bases left between them. The length of the CDR3 is 16 residues. The CDR3 coding sequence is TGCGCCAGCAGCCAAGAGGGCAGGGACCCCTCCTACGAGCAGTACTTC. Amino acid sequence: CASSQEGRDPSYEQYF.

The CDR3 nucleotides are TGTGCCATCAGTGAGTCGGGCGGGGGAGGTACAGATACGCAGTATTTT. It specifies CAISESGGGGTDTQYF. This chain uses TRBV10-3 with TRBJ2-3; 7 bases agree with TRBD2. From germline, CDR1 is ENHRY and CDR2 SYGVKD. V lost 0 bases, J lost 3 bases, and 6 bases stayed unmatched. This CDR3 region has 16 residues.

This clonotype has a handful of counts. The chain links TRBV10-3 to TRBJ2-1; TRBD1 matches at 10 bases. CDR1 and CDR2 (germline): ENHRY, SYGVKD. This CDR3 spans 15 amino acids. V lost 5 bases and J lost 6; bases outside the gene matches: 7. In DNA form, the CDR3 reads TGTGCCATCAGTTCACCCGGGACAGGGGTCAATGAGCAGTTCTTC. It is translated as CAISSPGTGVNEQFF.

A few counts support this clonotype. The rearrangement joins TRBV7-2 to TRBJ2-7, with 15 bases identical to TRBD2. The J call may be wrong; the DNA end is better matched by TRBJ2-5. Germline V lookup: CDR1 SGHTA, CDR2 FQGNSA. The CDR3 spans 15 residues. The CDR3 DNA is TGTGCCAGCAGCTGGGGACTAGCGGGAGGTGGGACCCAGTACTTC. This codes for CASSWGLAGGGTQYF.

The chain joins TRBV5-1 to TRBJ2-7; weak D call: TRBD1 (8 bases). V lost 0 bases to trimming and J lost 9 bases, with 16 bases between them. CDR1 SGHRS and CDR2 YFSETQ come from the germline V gene. This CDR3 is 14 amino acids long. DNA of the CDR3: TGCGCCAGCAGCTTGGTAATGACAGGGGAGGGGCAGTACTTC. Translated, it gives CASSLVMTGEGQYF.

CDR3 amino acids: CASSLQGTDTEAFF. The CDR3 DNA is TGCGCCAGCAGCTTACAGGGGACGGACACTGAAGCTTTCTTT. The rearrangement joins TRBV5-1 to TRBJ1-1; 7 bases match TRBD1. Per the germline V gene, CDR1 is SGHRS and CDR2 is YFSETQ. Germline trimming cut 2 bases from V and 3 bases from J; bases unmatched to any gene: 4. The CDR3 sequence is 14 residues long.

The chain carries TRBV7-9 and TRBJ2-1, with D unclear. The CDR3 spans 14 residues. Germline-derived CDR1 and CDR2 are SEHNR and FQNEAQ (reference sequence). Trimming took 8 bases from V and 3 from J, leaving 14 bases between them. CDR3 region: CASGPDGNYNEQFF. CDR3 in DNA: TGTGCCAGCGGCCCGGACGGAAACTACAATGAGCAGTTCTTC.

The chain employs TRBV5-1 and TRBJ2-3; 10 nucleotides match TRBD2. The germline CDR1 and CDR2 sequences are SGHRS and YFSETQ. This CDR3 contains 16 residues. With 5 bases clipped from V and 4 bases from J, the junction kept 10 bases outside the gene matches. The CDR3 sequence is CASRFRTSGDADTQYF. The CDR3 region has the DNA TGCGCCAGCAGATTTAGGACTAGCGGAGACGCAGATACGCAGTATTTT.

The CDR3 nucleotides are TGCAGTGCAAGGACAGGGGGCGAAGAGCAGTACTTC. It codes for CSARTGGEEQYF. The chain combines TRBV20-1 with TRBJ2-5, with 11 bases aligning to TRBD1. Germline-derived CDR1 and CDR2 are DFQATT and SNEGSKA (reference sequence). The V gene end was trimmed by 6 bases and the J gene end by 11 bases; junction bases not matched to a gene: 8. The CDR3 loop spans 12 amino acids.

The chain combines TRBV7-6 with TRBJ2-3; perhaps TRBD1 as D (5 bases). This CDR3 is built from 16 residues. The V end lost 3 bases, the J end lost 0 bases, and 13 bases lay between the germline ends. From germline, CDR1 is SGHVS and CDR2 FNYEAQ. CDR3 DNA sequence: TGTGCCAGCAGCTTCCAGGGTTCCTCTAGCACAGATACGCAGTATTTT. This sequence encodes CASSFQGSSSTDTQYF.